In its sample, the clone carrying this T cell receptor beta chain was seen many times. Its antigen is undetermined. V shed 7 bases, J shed 7 bases, and the junction held 9 bases outside the gene matches. The germline gives CDR1 SGHKS, CDR2 YYEKEE (reference sequence). This CDR3 is built from 14 residues. TCRdb re-called the multiplex PCR reads through MiXCR, storing one row per CDR3 protein. Of 14,000 to 15,000 distinct CDR3 sequences in the sample, 47% are singletons; the top ten hold about 28%. The sample comes from a study of breast tumors, draining lymph nodes, adjacent tissues. Study results and caveats: Tumor repertoires ranked between lymph nodes and nontumor tissue in diversity, with V and J gene preferences.

This clonotype was obtained from a female donor with breast cancer. Some clones in this sample may be carry-over from other donors' samples. The material sequenced was tumor-adjacent breast tissue. The chain employs TRBV5-5 and TRBJ2-7; 12 bases match TRBD1. This CDR3 is CASGGGQGAREQYF. The DNA of the CDR3 is TGTGCCAGCGGGGGGGGACAGGGGGCGCGGGAGCAGTACTTC.